This T cell receptor (beta chain) was sequenced in a study of cytomegalovirus exposure and HLA in healthy donors. Across the whole study: According to later analysis, the same platform produced the roughly 130 validation and about 630 first-cohort repertoires. Whole-study findings and limits: According to a subsequent analysis, TCR clusters from the first cohort were inclined to appear together in the roughly 120 validation repertoires. It was 160 or so TCR beta chains that were listed as cytomegalovirus-associated.

The protocol was immunoSEQ multiplex PCR, while the TCRdb copy is restricted to in-frame clones and leaves out a portion. The sample lists roughly 120,000 clones, 85% to 90% occurring once. As regards this clone: Its specificity is not known.

The germline V gene encodes CDR1 SGHAT and CDR2 FQNNGV. With V trimmed by 5 bases and J by 5 bases, 8 bases remained unmatched. This CDR3 is 15 amino acids long. The approximately 130-subject validation cohort, separate from the roughly 700-subject first cohort, included the donors. This receptor was taken from a woman aged 25 to 39 in good health and CMV-seronegative. V is TRBV11-2 and J is TRBJ2-5; 10 bases match TRBD2. Sequenced input: PBMCs. CDR3 sequence: CASSHIAGGGETQYF. The CDR3 bases are TGTGCCAGCAGCCATATAGCGGGGGGCGGGGAGACCCAGTACTTC.